The next 14 T cell receptor beta chains were all read from a single sample in a study of cytomegalovirus exposure and HLA in healthy donors. The study ran its PCR with 60 Vbeta and 13 Jbeta primers. Method: immunoSEQ multiplex PCR; TCRdb's copy keeps in-frame clones and lacks some. The top ten clones hold roughly 3.7% of a sample with roughly 120,000 clones, approximately 80% of them seen once. The sequencing sample was made of PBMCs. Every receptor here comes from a human donor in good health.

The rearrangement uses TRBV11-2 and TRBJ2-1; a weak D match, TRBD1 (6 bases). CDR3 length: 15 amino acids. The V end was cut by 2 bases, the J end by 9 bases, with 17 bases between. CDR1 and CDR2 (germline): SGHAT, FQNNGV. This CDR3 reads CASSLIRGSQGEQFF. DNA of the CDR3: TGTGCCAGCAGCTTAATCAGGGGATCTCAGGGTGAGCAGTTCTTC.

The V call is TRBV14, the J call TRBJ1-5; D possibly corresponds to TRBD1 (5 bases). The CDR3 extends over 18 amino acids. Trimming left V 4 bases short and J 0 bases short, with 19 bases between. Per germline, CDR1 SGHDN and CDR2 FVKESK. CDR3 residues: CASSRRGGILYSNQPQHF. CDR3 sequence (DNA): TGTGCCAGCAGCCGCCGGGGGGGGATTCTCTATAGCAATCAGCCCCAGCATTTT.

V is TRBV5-1 and J is TRBJ2-5; the match to TRBD1 covers 9 bases. Germline V CDR1 and CDR2: SGHRS, YFSETQ. Trimming removed 4 bases from V and 5 bases from J; junction bases left unmatched: 9. The CDR3 spans 15 residues. The DNA of the CDR3 is TGCGCCAGCAGCCCGACAGGGGGATCAGGGGAGACCCAGTACTTC. As protein: CASSPTGGSGETQYF. Full variable domain (missing parts from reference TRBV5-1 and TRBJ2-5): KAGVTQTPRYLIKTRGQQVTLSCSPISGHRSVSWYQQTPGQGLQFLFEYFSETQRNKGNFPGRFSGRQFSNSRSEMNVSTLELGDSALYLCASSPTGGSGETQYFGPGTRLLVL.

This clone was observed a few times. This chain connects TRBV29-1 to TRBJ1-5; a weak D match, TRBD1 (5 bases). The V gene lost 5 bases and the J gene lost 1 base, with 18 bases spanning the gap. Per the germline V gene, CDR1 is SQVTM and CDR2 is ANQGSEA. The CDR3 is 16 amino acids. The DNA for the CDR3 is TGCAGCGTTTCGATTTCCCAGGGTGGAAGCAATCAGCCCCAGCATTTT. Amino acid sequence: CSVSISQGGSNQPQHF.

In this sample, this clone turned up a few times. The rearrangement uses TRBV30 and TRBJ1-2; weak D call: TRBD1 (6 bases). CDR3 length: 14 residues. The germline CDR1 and CDR2 sequences are GTSNPN and SVGIG (reference sequence). V was pared by 2 bases and J by 4 bases, with 14 bases between. The CDR3 DNA reads TGTGCCTGGAGTCAGGACAGCGTAGGCTATGGCTACACCTTC. The encoded protein is CAWSQDSVGYGYTF.

In its sample, this clone was seen once. V usage is TRBV19 and J usage is TRBJ1-3; the D is unclear. V was pared by 3 bases and J by 0 bases, with 9 bases between. The CDR3 covers 15 residues. Germline-derived CDR1 and CDR2 are LNHDA and SQIVND (reference sequence). Here the CDR3 DNA reads TGTGCCAGTAGTATCGTCAGAAGCTCTGGAAACACCATATATTTT. Translation gives CASSIVRSSGNTIYF.

V gene TRBV5-1 combines with J gene TRBJ2-3, with 9 bases aligning to TRBD1. The CDR3 is made up of 16 amino acids. Germline V gene lookup returns CDR1 SGHRS and CDR2 YFSETQ. J lost 6 bases, V lost 3 bases, and 11 bases had no gene match. CDR3 residues: CASSYGDRVQWDTQYF. The CDR3, as DNA: TGCGCCAGCAGCTACGGGGACAGGGTTCAGTGGGATACGCAGTATTTT.

In this sample, this clone turned up once. DNA of the CDR3: TGTGCCAGCTCACTCGTTCCCCTAGAGGGAGGTACGCAGTATTTT. Translated, it gives CASSLVPLEGGTQYF. The J gene is TRBJ2-3, the V gene TRBV18, with a tentative D call TRBD2 (6 bases). V was trimmed by 4 bases and J by 8 bases, leaving 19 bases between them. Germline V CDR1 and CDR2: KGHSH, LQKENI. The CDR3 runs 15 residues.

The chain carries TRBV28 and TRBJ1-1; 7 positions match TRBD1. Per the germline V gene, CDR1 is MDHEN and CDR2 is SYDVKM. V dropped 6 bases and J dropped 2; count of bases not matched to a gene: 9. The CDR3 contains 15 residues. The CDR3, as DNA: TGTGCCAGCAGGACAGGGTATCTGGGAAACACTGAAGCTTTCTTT. This gives the protein CASRTGYLGNTEAFF. The whole variable domain, remainder taken from reference TRBV28 and TRBJ1-1, is DVKVTQSSRYLVKRTGEKVFLECVQDMDHENMFWYRQDPGLGLRLIYFSYDVKMKEKGDIPEGYSVSREKKERFSLILESASTNQTSMYLCASRTGYLGNTEAFFGQGTRLTVV.

This sequence joins TRBV10-1 and TRBJ2-1, with TRBD1 matching over 9 bases. V gave up 7 bases and J gave up 4 bases; unmatched junction bases: 5. The CDR3 has 14 residues. Germline CDR1 reads WNHNN; CDR2 reads SYGVQD (reference sequence). CDR3 nucleotides: TGCGCCAGCACCCGGGACAGGGCGTACAATGAGCAGTTCTTC. Encoded protein: CASTRDRAYNEQFF.

The chain carries TRBV7-9 and TRBJ1-1, with D perhaps TRBD1 (6 bases). CDR1 SEHNR and CDR2 FQNEAQ come from the germline V gene (reference sequence). The V end lost 5 bases, the J end lost 4 bases, and 14 bases lay between the germline ends. The CDR3 extends over 14 amino acids. DNA for the CDR3: TGTGCCAGCAGCCGGGACATTAGCCTCACTGAAGCTTTCTTT. Its translation is CASSRDISLTEAFF.

This clone was counted between two and nine times. The rearrangement links TRBV5-1 to TRBJ1-4; TRBD1 matches 8 bases. V shed 5 bases, J shed 7 bases, and the junction held 7 bases outside the gene matches. The CDR3 has 14 residues. The V gene's germline CDR1 is SGHRS and CDR2 YFSETQ. DNA of the CDR3: TGCGCCAGCAGTCCAGGACAGGGAAGTGAAAAACTGTTTTTT. Translation: CASSPGQGSEKLFF.

DNA for the CDR3: TGTGCCTGGAGACTCCACAATGAGCAGTTCTTC. Amino acids: CAWRLHNEQFF. The chain combines TRBV30 with TRBJ2-1; D is undetermined. CDR3 size: 11 residues. The germline V gene has CDR1 GTSNPN and CDR2 SVGIG (reference sequence). The ends were cut back, 3 bases at V and 5 bases at J, with 5 bases in the middle.

The V and J genes are TRBV4-1 and TRBJ1-2; 7 bases are shared with TRBD1. The length of the CDR3 is 14 residues. J lost 4 bases, V lost 1 base, and 3 bases had no gene match. Looked up from germline, CDR1 is MGHRA and CDR2 is YSYEKL. For the CDR3, the DNA is TGCGCCAGCAGCCAAGGGACAGGCGGCTATGGCTACACCTTC. As protein: CASSQGTGGYGYTF.